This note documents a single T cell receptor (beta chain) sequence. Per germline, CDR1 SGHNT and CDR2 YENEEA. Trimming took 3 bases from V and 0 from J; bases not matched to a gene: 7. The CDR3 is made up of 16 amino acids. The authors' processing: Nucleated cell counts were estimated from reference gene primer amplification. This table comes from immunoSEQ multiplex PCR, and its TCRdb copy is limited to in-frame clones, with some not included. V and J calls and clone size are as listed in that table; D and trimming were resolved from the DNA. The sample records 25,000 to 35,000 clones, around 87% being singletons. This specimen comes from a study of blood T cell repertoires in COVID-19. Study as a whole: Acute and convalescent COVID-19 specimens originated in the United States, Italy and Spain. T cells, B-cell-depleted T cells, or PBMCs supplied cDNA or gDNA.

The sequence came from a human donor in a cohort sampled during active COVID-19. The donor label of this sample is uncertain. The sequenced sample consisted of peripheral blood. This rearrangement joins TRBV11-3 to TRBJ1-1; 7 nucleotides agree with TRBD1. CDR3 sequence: CASSFGSGTVNTEAFF. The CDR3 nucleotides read TGTGCCAGCAGCTTCGGCTCCGGGACAGTGAACACTGAAGCTTTCTTT.